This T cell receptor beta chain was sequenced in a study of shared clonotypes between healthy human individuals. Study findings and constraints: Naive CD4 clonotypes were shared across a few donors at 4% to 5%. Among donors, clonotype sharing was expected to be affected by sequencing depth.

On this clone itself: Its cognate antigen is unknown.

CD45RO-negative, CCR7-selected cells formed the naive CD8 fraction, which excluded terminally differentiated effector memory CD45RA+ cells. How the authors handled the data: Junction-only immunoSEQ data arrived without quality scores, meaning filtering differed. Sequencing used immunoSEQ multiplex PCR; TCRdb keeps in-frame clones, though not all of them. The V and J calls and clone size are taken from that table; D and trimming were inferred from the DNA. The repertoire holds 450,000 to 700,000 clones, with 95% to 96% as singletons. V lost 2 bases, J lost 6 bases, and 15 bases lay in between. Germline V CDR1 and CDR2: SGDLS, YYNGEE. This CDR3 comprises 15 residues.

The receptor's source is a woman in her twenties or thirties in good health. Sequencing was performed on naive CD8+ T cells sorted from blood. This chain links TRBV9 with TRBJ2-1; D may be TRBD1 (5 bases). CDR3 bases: TGTGCCAGCAGCGTGCAGGGTAGTCTAGTCAATGAGCAGTTCTTC. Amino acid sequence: CASSVQGSLVNEQFF.